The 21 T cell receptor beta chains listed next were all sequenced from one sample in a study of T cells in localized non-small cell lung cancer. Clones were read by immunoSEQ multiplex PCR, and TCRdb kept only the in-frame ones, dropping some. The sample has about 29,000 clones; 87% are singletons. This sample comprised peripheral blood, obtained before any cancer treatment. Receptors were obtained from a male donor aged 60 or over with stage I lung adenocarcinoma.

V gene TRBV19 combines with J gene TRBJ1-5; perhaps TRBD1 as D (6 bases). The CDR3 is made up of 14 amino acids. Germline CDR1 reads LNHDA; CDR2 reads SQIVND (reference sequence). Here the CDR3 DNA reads TGTGCAGCGGGCCGGGGGGCTTCGGATCAGCCCCAGCATTTT. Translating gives CAAGRGASDQPQHF.

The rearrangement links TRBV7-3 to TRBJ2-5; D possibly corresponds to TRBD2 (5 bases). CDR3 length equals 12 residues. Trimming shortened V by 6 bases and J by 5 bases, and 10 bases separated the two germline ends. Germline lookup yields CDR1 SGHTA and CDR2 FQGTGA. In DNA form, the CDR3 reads TGTGCCAGCAGTTTGTCGGGGGAGACCCAGTACTTC. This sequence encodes CASSLSGETQYF.

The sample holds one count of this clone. CDR3 nucleotides: TGCGCCAGCAGCAGACCGGGGAACCAAGAGACCCAGTACTTC. It codes for CASSRPGNQETQYF. The chain recombines TRBV5-1 with TRBJ2-5; D may be TRBD2 (5 bases). The germline V gene encodes CDR1 SGHRS and CDR2 YFSETQ. V was clipped by 4 bases and J by 0 bases, with 10 bases between them. CDR3 length: 14 residues.

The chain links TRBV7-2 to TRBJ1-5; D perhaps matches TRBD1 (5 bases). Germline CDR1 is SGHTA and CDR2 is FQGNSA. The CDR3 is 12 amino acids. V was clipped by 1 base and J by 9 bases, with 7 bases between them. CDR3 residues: CASSLEGPPQHF. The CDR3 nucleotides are TGTGCCAGCAGCTTAGAGGGGCCGCCCCAGCATTTT.

CDR3 sequence: CATIGGGHSSTDTQYF. The CDR3 coding sequence is TGTGCCACCATTGGGGGGGGTCACTCTAGCACAGATACGCAGTATTTT. The genes are TRBV28 and TRBJ2-3; 7 nucleotides align to TRBD2. Per germline, CDR1 MDHEN and CDR2 SYDVKM. The CDR3 loop spans 16 amino acids. Trimming removed 10 bases from V and 0 bases from J; junction bases left unmatched: 13.

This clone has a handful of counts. CDR3 region: CASSFVAGTDTQYF. CDR3 coding DNA: TGTGCCAGCAGCTTCGTAGCGGGCACAGATACGCAGTATTTT. The chain couples TRBV28 to TRBJ2-3, with D possibly matching TRBD2 (6 bases). The CDR3 covers 14 residues. V lost 6 bases and J lost 1, with 11 bases in between. Germline CDR1 is MDHEN and CDR2 is SYDVKM.

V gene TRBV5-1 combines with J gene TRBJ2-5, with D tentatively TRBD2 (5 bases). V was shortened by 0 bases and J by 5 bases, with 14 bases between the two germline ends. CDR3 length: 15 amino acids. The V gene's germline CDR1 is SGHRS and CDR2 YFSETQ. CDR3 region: CASSLEGGRRETQYF. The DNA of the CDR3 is TGCGCCAGCAGCTTGGAGGGCGGCCGGAGGGAGACCCAGTACTTC.

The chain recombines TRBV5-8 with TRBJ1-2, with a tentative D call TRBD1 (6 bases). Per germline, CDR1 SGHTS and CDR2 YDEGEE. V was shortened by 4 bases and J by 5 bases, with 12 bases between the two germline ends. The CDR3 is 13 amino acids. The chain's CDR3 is CASSLGGSYGYTF. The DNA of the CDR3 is TGTGCCAGCAGCCTAGGGGGATCTTATGGCTACACCTTC. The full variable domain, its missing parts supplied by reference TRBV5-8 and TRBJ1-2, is EAGVTQSPTHLIKTRGQQATLRCSPISGHTSVYWYQQALGLGLQFLLWYDEGEERNRGNFPPRFSGRQFPNYSSELNVNALELEDSALYLCASSLGGSYGYTFGSGTRLTVV.

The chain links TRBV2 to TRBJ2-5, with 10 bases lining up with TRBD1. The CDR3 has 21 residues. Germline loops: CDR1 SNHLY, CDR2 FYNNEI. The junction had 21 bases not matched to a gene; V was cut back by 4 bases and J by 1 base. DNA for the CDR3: TGTGCCAGCAGTGTCTCTATGGGGACAGGGGCTATTGGATTAATCCAAGAGACCCAGTACTTC. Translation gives CASSVSMGTGAIGLIQETQYF.

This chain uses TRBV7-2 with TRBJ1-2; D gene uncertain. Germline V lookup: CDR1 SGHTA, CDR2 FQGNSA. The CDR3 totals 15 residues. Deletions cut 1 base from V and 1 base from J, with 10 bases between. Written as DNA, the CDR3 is TGTGCCAGCAGCTTAGAAGGCAGCAGTAACTATGGCTACACCTTC. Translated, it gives CASSLEGSSNYGYTF.

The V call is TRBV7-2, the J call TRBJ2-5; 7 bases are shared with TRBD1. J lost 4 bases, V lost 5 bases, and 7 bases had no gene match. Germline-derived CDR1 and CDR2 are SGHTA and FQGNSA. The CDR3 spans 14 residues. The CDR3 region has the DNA TGTGCCAGCAGCCCCGGACAGGCTCGAGAGACCCAGTACTTC. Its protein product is CASSPGQARETQYF.

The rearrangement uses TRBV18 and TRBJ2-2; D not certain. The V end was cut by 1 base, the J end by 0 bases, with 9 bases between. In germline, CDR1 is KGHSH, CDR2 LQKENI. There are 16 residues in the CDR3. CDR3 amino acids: CASSPRSGANTGELFF. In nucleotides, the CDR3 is TGTGCCAGCTCACCACGTTCAGGCGCGAACACCGGGGAGCTGTTTTTT.

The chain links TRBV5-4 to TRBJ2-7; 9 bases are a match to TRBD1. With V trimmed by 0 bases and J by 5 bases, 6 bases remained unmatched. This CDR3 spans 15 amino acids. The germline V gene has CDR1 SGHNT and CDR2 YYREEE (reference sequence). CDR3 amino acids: CASSLGTGGVDEQYF. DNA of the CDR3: TGTGCCAGCAGCTTGGGCACAGGGGGCGTGGACGAGCAGTACTTC.

The CDR3 here is CASSQASGQAYEQYF. Written as DNA, the CDR3 is TGCGCCAGCAGCCAAGCATCGGGACAGGCCTACGAGCAGTACTTC. The chain employs TRBV4-3 and TRBJ2-7, with TRBD1 matching over 8 bases. Germline CDR1 reads LGHNA; CDR2 reads YSLEER. CDR3 length: 15 residues. V shed 1 base and J 2 bases; nucleotides not matched to a gene: 4.

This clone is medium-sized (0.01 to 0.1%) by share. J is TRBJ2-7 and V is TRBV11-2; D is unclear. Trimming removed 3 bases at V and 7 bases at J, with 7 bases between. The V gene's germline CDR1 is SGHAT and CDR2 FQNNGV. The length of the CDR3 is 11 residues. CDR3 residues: CASSFRREQYF. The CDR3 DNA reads TGTGCCAGCAGCTTTAGACGGGAGCAGTACTTC.

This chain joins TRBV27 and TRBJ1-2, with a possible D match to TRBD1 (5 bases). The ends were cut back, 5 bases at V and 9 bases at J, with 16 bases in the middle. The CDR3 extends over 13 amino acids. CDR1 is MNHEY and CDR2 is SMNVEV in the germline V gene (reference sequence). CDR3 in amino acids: CASSRGRADSYTF. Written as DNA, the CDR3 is TGTGCCAGCAGTCGAGGCAGGGCCGATAGCTACACCTTC.

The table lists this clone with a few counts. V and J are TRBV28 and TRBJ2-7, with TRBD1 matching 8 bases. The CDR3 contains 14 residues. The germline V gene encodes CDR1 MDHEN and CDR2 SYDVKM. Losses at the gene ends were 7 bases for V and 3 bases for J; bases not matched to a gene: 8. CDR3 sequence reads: CASNDRGLVYEQYF. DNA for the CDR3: TGTGCCAGCAACGACAGGGGTTTGGTCTACGAGCAGTACTTC.

The CDR3 coding sequence is TGTGCCATCAGTGAGGTAAACAACTATGGCTACACCTTC. It encodes CAISEVNNYGYTF. This sequence joins TRBV10-3 and TRBJ1-2; D unclear. Germline values: CDR1 ENHRY, CDR2 SYGVKD. The CDR3 covers 13 residues. Trimming left V 2 bases short and J 2 bases short, with 6 bases between.

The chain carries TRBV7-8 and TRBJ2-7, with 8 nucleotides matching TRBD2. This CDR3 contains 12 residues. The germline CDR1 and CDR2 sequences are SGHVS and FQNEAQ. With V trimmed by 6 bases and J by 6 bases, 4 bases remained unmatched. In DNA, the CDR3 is TGTGCCAGCAGACCGGCGGGGGGCGAGCAGTACTTC. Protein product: CASRPAGGEQYF. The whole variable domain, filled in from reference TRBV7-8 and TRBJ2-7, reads GAGVSQSPRYKVAKRGQDVALRCDPISGHVSLFWYQQALGQGPEFLTYFQNEAQLDKSGLPSDRFFAERPEGSVSTLKIQRTQQEDSAVYLCASRPAGGEQYFGPGTRLTVT.

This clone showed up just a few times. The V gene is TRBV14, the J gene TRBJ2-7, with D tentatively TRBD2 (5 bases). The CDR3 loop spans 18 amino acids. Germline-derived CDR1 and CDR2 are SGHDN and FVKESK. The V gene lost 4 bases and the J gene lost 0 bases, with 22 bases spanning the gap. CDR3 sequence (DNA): TGTGCCAGCAGCCTACTAAATTATAACGGGGTTAGCTCCTACGAGCAGTACTTC. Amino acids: CASSLLNYNGVSSYEQYF.

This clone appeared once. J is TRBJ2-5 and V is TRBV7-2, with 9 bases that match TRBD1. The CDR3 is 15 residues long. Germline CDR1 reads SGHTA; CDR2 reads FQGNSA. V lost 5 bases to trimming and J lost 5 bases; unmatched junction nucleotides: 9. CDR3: CASSQQGAGRETQYF. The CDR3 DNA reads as TGTGCCAGCAGCCAACAGGGGGCAGGCCGTGAGACCCAGTACTTC.